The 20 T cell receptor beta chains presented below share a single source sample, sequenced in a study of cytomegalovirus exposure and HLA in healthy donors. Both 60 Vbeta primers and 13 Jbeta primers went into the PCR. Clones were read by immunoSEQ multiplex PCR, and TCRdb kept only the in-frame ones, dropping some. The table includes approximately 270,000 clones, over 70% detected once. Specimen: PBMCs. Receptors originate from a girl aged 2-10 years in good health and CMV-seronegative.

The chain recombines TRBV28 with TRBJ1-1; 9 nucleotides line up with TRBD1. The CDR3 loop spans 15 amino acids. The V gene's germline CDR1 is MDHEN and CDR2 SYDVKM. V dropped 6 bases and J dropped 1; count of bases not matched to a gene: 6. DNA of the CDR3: TGTGCCAGCAGCGGGACAGGGTCTGGGAACACTGAAGCTTTCTTT. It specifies CASSGTGSGNTEAFF.

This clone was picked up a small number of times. CDR3 sequence: CASREAGSSYEQYF. The CDR3, as DNA: TGTGCCAGTAGGGAGGCGGGGAGCTCCTACGAGCAGTACTTC. The V and J genes are TRBV19 and TRBJ2-7, with D perhaps matching TRBD2 (6 bases). Germline V gene data show CDR1 as LNHDA and CDR2 as SQIVND (reference sequence). V lost 6 bases and J lost 0, with 12 bases in between. The CDR3 totals 14 residues.

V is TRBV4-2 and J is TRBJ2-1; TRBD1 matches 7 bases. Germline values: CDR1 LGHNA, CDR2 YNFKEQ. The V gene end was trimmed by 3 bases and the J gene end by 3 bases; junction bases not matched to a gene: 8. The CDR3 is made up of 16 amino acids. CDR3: CASSQELRDSYNEQFF. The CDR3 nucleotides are TGTGCCAGCAGCCAGGAGCTCCGGGACAGCTACAATGAGCAGTTCTTC.

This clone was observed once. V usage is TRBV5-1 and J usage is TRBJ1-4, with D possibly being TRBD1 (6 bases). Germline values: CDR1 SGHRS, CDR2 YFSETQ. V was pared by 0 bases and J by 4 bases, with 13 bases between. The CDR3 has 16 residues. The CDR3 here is CASSLEVQGINEKLFF. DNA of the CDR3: TGCGCCAGCAGCTTGGAGGTACAGGGAATTAATGAAAAACTGTTTTTT. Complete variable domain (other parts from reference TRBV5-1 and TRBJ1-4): KAGVTQTPRYLIKTRGQQVTLSCSPISGHRSVSWYQQTPGQGLQFLFEYFSETQRNKGNFPGRFSGRQFSNSRSEMNVSTLELGDSALYLCASSLEVQGINEKLFFGSGTQLSVL.

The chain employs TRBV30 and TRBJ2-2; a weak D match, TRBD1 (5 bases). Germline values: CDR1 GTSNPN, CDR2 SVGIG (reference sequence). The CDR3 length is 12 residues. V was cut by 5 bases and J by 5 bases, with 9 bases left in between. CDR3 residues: CAWGAETGELFF. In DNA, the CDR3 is TGTGCCTGGGGGGCAGAGACCGGGGAGCTGTTTTTT.

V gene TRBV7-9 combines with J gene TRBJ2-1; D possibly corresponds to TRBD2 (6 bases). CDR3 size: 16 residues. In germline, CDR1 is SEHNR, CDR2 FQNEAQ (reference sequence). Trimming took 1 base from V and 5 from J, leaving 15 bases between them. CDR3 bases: TGTGCCAGCAGCTTAGGAGGCGGCCTAGCGAACAATGAGCAGTTCTTC. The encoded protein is CASSLGGGLANNEQFF.

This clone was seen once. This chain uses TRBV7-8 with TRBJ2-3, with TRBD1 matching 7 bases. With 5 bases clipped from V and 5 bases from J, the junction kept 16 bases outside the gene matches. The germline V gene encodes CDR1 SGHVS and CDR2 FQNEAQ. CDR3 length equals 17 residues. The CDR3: CASSQGVGGRWGDTQYF. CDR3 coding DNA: TGTGCCAGCAGCCAAGGGGTAGGGGGCCGGTGGGGAGATACGCAGTATTTT. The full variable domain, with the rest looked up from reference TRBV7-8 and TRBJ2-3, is GAGVSQSPRYKVAKRGQDVALRCDPISGHVSLFWYQQALGQGPEFLTYFQNEAQLDKSGLPSDRFFAERPEGSVSTLKIQRTQQEDSAVYLCASSQGVGGRWGDTQYFGPGTRLTVL.

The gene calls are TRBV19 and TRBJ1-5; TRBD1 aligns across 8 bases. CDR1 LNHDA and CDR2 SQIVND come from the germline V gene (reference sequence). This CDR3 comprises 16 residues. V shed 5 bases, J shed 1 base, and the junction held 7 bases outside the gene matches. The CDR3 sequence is CASSHQGAGSNQPQHF. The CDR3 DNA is TGTGCCAGTAGTCATCAGGGGGCGGGAAGCAATCAGCCCCAGCATTTT.

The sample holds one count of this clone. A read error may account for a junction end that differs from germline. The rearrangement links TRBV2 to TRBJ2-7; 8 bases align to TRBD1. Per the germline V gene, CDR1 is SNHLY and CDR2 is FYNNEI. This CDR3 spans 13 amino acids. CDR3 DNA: TGTGCCAGGAGTGGAGACAGGGGCTACGAGCAGTACTTC. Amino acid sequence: CARSGDRGYEQYF.

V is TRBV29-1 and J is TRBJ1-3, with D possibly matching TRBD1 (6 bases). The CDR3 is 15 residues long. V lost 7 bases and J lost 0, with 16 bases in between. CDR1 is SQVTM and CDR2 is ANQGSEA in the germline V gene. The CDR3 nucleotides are TGCAGCGCTTCGGACAGCCTCCGCTCTGGAAACACCATATATTTT. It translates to CSASDSLRSGNTIYF.

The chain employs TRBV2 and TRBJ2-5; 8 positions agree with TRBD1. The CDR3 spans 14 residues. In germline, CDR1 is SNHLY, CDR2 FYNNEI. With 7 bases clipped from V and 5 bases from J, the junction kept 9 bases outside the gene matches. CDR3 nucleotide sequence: TGTGCCAGCACCGCCCAGGGGGCCGGGGAGACCCAGTACTTC. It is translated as CASTAQGAGETQYF.

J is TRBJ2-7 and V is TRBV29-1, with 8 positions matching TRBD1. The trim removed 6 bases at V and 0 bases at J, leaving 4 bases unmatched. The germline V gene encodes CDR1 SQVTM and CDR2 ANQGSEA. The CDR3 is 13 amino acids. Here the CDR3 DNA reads TGCAGCGTCCGACAGGGGTACTCCTACGAGCAGTACTTC. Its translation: CSVRQGYSYEQYF.

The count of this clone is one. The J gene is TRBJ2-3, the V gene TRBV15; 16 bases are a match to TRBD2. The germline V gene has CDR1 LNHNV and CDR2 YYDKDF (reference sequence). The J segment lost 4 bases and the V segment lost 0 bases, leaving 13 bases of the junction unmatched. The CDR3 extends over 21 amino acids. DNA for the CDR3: TGTGCCACCAGCAGAGATCTAGGGACTAGCGGGGGGGCCAAGGTGGCAGATACGCAGTATTTT. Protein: CATSRDLGTSGGAKVADTQYF.

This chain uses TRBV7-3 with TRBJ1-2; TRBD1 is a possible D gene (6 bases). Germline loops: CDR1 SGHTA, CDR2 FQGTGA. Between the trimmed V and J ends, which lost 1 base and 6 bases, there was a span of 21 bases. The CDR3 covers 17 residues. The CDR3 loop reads CASSLIRRRRGVNGYTF. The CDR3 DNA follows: TGTGCCAGCAGCTTAATTCGACGACGCAGGGGAGTGAATGGCTACACCTTC.

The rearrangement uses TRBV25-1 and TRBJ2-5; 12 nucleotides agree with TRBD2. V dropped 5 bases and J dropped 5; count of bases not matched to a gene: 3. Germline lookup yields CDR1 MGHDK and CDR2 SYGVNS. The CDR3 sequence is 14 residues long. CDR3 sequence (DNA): TGTGCCAGCAGTTCCGGGACTAGCGGGGAGACCCAGTACTTC. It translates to CASSSGTSGETQYF.

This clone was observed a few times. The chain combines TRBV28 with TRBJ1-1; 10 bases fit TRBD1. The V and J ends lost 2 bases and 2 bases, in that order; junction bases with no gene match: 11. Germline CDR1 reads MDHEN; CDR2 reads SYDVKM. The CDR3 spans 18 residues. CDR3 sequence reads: CASSLPGQGYWGNTEAFF. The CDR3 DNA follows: TGTGCCAGCAGTTTACCGGGACAGGGGTATTGGGGAAACACTGAAGCTTTCTTT.

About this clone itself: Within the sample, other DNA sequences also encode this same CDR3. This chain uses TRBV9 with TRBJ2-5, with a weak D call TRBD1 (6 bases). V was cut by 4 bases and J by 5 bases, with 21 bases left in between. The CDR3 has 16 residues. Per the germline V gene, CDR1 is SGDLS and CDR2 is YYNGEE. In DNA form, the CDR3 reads TGTGCCAGCAGCCCCCGGGACACCATACGCCAGGAGACCCAGTACTTC. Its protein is CASSPRDTIRQETQYF.

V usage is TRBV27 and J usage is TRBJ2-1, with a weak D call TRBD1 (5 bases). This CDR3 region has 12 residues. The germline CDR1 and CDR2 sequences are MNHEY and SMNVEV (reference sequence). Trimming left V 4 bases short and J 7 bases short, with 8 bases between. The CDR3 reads CASSSPGNEQFF. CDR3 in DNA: TGTGCCAGCAGTTCTCCAGGGAATGAGCAGTTCTTC.

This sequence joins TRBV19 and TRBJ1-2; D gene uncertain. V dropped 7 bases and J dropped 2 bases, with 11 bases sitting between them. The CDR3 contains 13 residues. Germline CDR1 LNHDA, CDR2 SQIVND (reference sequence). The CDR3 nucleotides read TGTGCCAGTACCCACACAGAGAACTATGGCTACACCTTC. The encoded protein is CASTHTENYGYTF.

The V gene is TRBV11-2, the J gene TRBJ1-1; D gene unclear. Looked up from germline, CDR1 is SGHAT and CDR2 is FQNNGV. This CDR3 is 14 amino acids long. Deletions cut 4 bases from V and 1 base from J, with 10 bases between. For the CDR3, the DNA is TGTGCCAGCAGCTACAGCAATCGGAACACTGAAGCTTTCTTT. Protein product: CASSYSNRNTEAFF.